Below, 6 T cell receptor beta chains from the same sample are listed, as sequenced in a study of T cell clonality in common variable immunodeficiency (dated by TCRdb to 2014 to 2015). Library creation used the immunoSEQ multiplex PCR assay. In TCRdb, the immuneACCESS table is reduced to in-frame sequences with V and J assigned. These tables do not hold every clone; where another copy was compared, an unresolved V gene accounts for under half, and the others remain unexplained. With roughly 50,000 clones recorded, this sample contains no clone counted only once. The ten largest clones take up 3% to 3.5% of the sample. Sequencing used peripheral blood mononuclear cells. The receptor source for this set is a person aged 18 to 75 in good health.

This clone was seen ten or more times. Sequencing ends 3 residues short of the CDR3 end; the germline J gene provides the rest. This chain uses TRBV10-1 with TRBJ2-2; 11 bases line up with TRBD2. Trimming cost V 1 base and J 3 bases; bases outside gene matches: 4. From germline, CDR1 is WNHNN and CDR2 SYGVQD (reference sequence). This CDR3 is 17 amino acids long. CDR3 in amino acids: CASSEFSGRADTGELFF. The part of the CDR3 DNA that was read is TGCGCCAGCAGTGAGTTTAGCGGGAGGGCAGACACCGGGGAG.

This clone was recorded many times. The read ends 3 residues before the CDR3 terminus; that terminus is restored from the germline J gene. The chain employs TRBV19 and TRBJ2-7; a possible D gene is TRBD1 (6 bases). The germline gives CDR1 LNHDA, CDR2 SQIVND (reference sequence). CDR3 length equals 13 residues. Trimming took 3 bases from V and 0 from J, leaving 6 bases between them. Incomplete CDR3 DNA: TGTGCCAGTAGTATGGACAGCTCCTACGAG. This gives the protein CASSMDSSYE. The whole CDR3 reads CASSMDSSYEQYF.

This clone has just a few counts. The CDR3 end lies 3 residues beyond the end of the read and is filled in from the germline J gene. This chain links TRBV5-1 with TRBJ2-2; 8 bases line up with TRBD2. Trimming removed 3 bases from V and 3 bases from J; junction bases left unmatched: 10. Germline CDR1 reads SGHRS; CDR2 reads YFSETQ. The CDR3 has 17 residues. CDR3 DNA, as far as it was read: TGCGCCAGCAGCTCGGGACCAGCGGGAGTTTACACCGGGGAG. Residues: CASSSGPAGVYTGE. The complete CDR3 sequence is CASSSGPAGVYTGELFF. Variable domain in full (rest from reference TRBV5-1 and TRBJ2-2): KAGVTQTPRYLIKTRGQQVTLSCSPISGHRSVSWYQQTPGQGLQFLFEYFSETQRNKGNFPGRFSGRQFSNSRSEMNVSTLELGDSALYLCASSSGPAGVYTGELFFGEGSRLTVL.

This clone has at least ten counts. The read ends 3 residues before the CDR3 terminus; that terminus is restored from the germline J gene. V is TRBV19 and J is TRBJ2-3, with D maybe TRBD1 (6 bases). Germline-derived CDR1 and CDR2 are LNHDA and SQIVND (reference sequence). The CDR3 length is 16 residues. The V gene lost 5 bases and the J gene lost 3 bases, with 18 bases spanning the gap. The DNA read from the CDR3 is TGTGCCAGTAGTTCCCTGGAGACAGGTCTAACAGATACG. This encodes CASSSLETGLTDT. The whole CDR3 protein reads CASSSLETGLTDTQYF.

Many counts were recorded for this clone. The read is 3 residues too short to cover the CDR3 end, so that end is filled in from the germline J gene. V gene TRBV18 combines with J gene TRBJ2-1; D might be TRBD2 (5 bases). Looked up from germline, CDR1 is KGHSH and CDR2 is LQKENI. V lost 5 bases and J lost 6, with 11 bases in between. The CDR3 is 13 amino acids. CDR3 protein: CASSSDRGNEQFF. The CDR3 DNA, read in part, is TGTGCCAGCTCATCGGACCGGGGCAATGAG.

This clone was detected ten times or more. CDR3 sequence reads: CASSLDGTSGDSYEQYF. The covered CDR3 bases are TGCGCCAGCAGCTTGGATGGGACTAGCGGGGACTCCTACGAG. V and J are TRBV5-1 and TRBJ2-7, with 13 bases matching TRBD2. The DNA ends 3 residues before the CDR3 does, and the rest of the CDR3 is filled in from the germline J gene. CDR3 size: 17 residues. Germline V gene data show CDR1 as SGHRS and CDR2 as YFSETQ. J lost 0 bases, V lost 0 bases, and 3 bases had no gene match.